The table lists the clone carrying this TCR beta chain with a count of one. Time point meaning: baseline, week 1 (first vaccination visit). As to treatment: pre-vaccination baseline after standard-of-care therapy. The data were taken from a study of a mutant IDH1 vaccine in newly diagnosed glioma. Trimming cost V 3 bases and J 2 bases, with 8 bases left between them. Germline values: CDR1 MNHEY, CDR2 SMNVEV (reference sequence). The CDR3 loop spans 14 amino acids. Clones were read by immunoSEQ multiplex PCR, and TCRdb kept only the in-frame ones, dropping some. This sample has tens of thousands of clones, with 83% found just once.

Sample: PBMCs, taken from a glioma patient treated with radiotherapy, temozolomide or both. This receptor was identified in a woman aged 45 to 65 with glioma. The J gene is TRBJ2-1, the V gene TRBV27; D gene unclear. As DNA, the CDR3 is TGTGCCAGCAGTTTCACATCTCCCTACAATGAGCAGTTCTTC. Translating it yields CASSFTSPYNEQFF.